A selection of T cell receptor beta chains follows, all from one sample in a study of PD-L1 blockade in urothelial cancer. Sequencing used immunoSEQ multiplex PCR; TCRdb keeps in-frame clones, though not all of them. The sample includes about 29,000 clones, approximately 86% of them seen just once. This material consisted of PBMCs, taken around atezolizumab (anti-PD-L1) treatment. These receptor sequences come from a man between 45 and 60 years old with urothelial cancer. Each CDR3 is given with its conserved first and last residue. D genes are given only for firm matches. Size is stated for part of the rows, as once, few or many counts, or as a class when the clone is expanded.

NA,TRBV7-2,TRBD1,TRBJ1-5,TGTGCCAGCAGCTTAGGACAGGGGTACGGTCAGCCCCAGCATTTT,CASSLGQGYGQPQHF
NA,TRBV15,NA,TRBJ1-5,TGTGCCACCAGCAGAGGGCAGGACTATAGCAATCAGCCCCAGCATTTT,CATSRGQDYSNQPQHF
NA,TRBV5-4,TRBD1,TRBJ1-2,TGTGCCAGCAGCCACAACAGGGGGGGATTTGAGAACTCCGGCTACACCTTC,CASSHNRGGFENSGYTF
once,TRBV5-1,TRBD2,TRBJ2-3,TGCGCCAGCAGCGGAGTAGCGGGAAAGTATTTT,CASSGVAGKYF
NA,TRBV12-5,NA,TRBJ2-3,TGTGCTAGTGGTTTGGTACTGGGAGGATCCGATACGCAGTATTTT,CASGLVLGGSDTQYF
NA,TRBV5-4,TRBD2,TRBJ2-2,TGTGCCAGCAGCCTAGCGGTGAACACCGGGGAGCTGTTTTTT,CASSLAVNTGELFF
once,TRBV11-3,NA,TRBJ2-2,TGTGCCAGCAGCTTAGGTTCTCGAGCCGGGGAGCTGTTTTTT,CASSLGSRAGELFF
once,TRBV6-6,NA,TRBJ1-4,TGTGCCAGCAGTTACTCGGGCAGGAGCGGAGAAAAACTGTTTTTT,CASSYSGRSGEKLFF
NA,TRBV28,TRBD1,TRBJ2-7,TGTGCCAGCAGTTTATTTGGGGCGAGGGACAGGGGGCGCTACGAGCAGTACTTC,CASSLFGARDRGRYEQYF
NA,TRBV28,NA,TRBJ1-4,TGTGCCAGCAGTTTGCCCCAGGGGAATGAAAAACTGTTTTTT,CASSLPQGNEKLFF
NA,TRBV5-6,TRBD2,TRBJ2-5,TGTGCCAGCAGCTTTTCGACTAGCGGGGAGACCCAGTACTTC,CASSFSTSGETQYF
NA,TRBV7-3,NA,TRBJ2-3,TGTGCCAGCAGCTTTGCGGGTCCGCCGGATACGCAGTATTTT,CASSFAGPPDTQYF
NA,TRBV9,TRBD1,TRBJ2-7,TGTGCCAGCAGCCATGGACAGGCGAACGAGCAGTACTTC,CASSHGQANEQYF
NA,TRBV9,NA,TRBJ2-2,TGTGCCAGCAGCGTACGAGGTACAATCCCCGGGGAGCTGTTTTTT,CASSVRGTIPGELFF
few,TRBV10-3,NA,TRBJ1-6,TGTGCCGCGGATGGAGGGGATTCACCCCTCCACTTT,CAADGGDSPLHF
NA,TRBV4-1,NA,TRBJ2-7,TGCGCCAGCAGCCAAGAGCAACAGGTTGTCTACGAGCAGTACTTC,CASSQEQQVVYEQYF
NA,TRBV7-6,TRBD2,TRBJ2-1,TGTGCCAGCAGTCTAGGGCTCCTAGCGGGAGTGATCGGCAATGAGCAGTTCTTC,CASSLGLLAGVIGNEQFF
NA,TRBV4-3,NA,TRBJ2-2,TGCGCCAGCAGCCAAGAACAGGTCCCCACCGGGGAGCTGTTTTTT,CASSQEQVPTGELFF
NA,TRBV28,NA,TRBJ2-3,TGTGCCAGCAGCCCTTACTCCGGAGGGGTAGCAGATACGCAGTATTTT,CASSPYSGGVADTQYF
NA,TRBV28,NA,TRBJ2-2,TGTGCCAGCAGTTTGGCAGGGCGGCCCGGGGAGCTGTTTTTT,CASSLAGRPGELFF
NA,TRBV27,TRBD2,TRBJ2-7,TGTGCCAGCAGAACCCGGGGACAGGGACTAGCGGGAGGTATCGGCGAGCAGTACTTC,CASRTRGQGLAGGIGEQYF
once,TRBV2,NA,TRBJ2-7,TGTGCCAGCACCGAGAGGGCCTACGAGCAGTACTTC,CASTERAYEQYF
NA,TRBV19,NA,TRBJ2-7,TGTGCCAGTAAACGAGAGAATCAGGGATCCTACGAGCAGTACTTC,CASKRENQGSYEQYF
few,TRBV6-5,NA,TRBJ1-1,TGTGCCAGCAGTTACAGGGGGTCTCTAAACACTGAAGCTTTCTTT,CASSYRGSLNTEAFF
NA,TRBV12-5,NA,TRBJ2-1,TGTGCTAGTGGTCCGGGGGGCCCCTACAATGAGCAGTTCTTC,CASGPGGPYNEQFF
few,TRBV30,NA,TRBJ1-5,TGTGCCTGCGGTGATCAGCCCCAGCATTTT,CACGDQPQHF
NA,TRBV27,NA,TRBJ1-4,TGTGCCAGCAGGCCGAAACAGGCAGACGCCTTGGGAAAACTGTTTTTT,CASRPKQADALGKLFF
NA,TRBV5-1,TRBD1,TRBJ2-7,TGCGCCAGCAGCCCAAGAGGGGGACAGGGGGCTCGGTTCGAGCAGTACTTC,CASSPRGGQGARFEQYF